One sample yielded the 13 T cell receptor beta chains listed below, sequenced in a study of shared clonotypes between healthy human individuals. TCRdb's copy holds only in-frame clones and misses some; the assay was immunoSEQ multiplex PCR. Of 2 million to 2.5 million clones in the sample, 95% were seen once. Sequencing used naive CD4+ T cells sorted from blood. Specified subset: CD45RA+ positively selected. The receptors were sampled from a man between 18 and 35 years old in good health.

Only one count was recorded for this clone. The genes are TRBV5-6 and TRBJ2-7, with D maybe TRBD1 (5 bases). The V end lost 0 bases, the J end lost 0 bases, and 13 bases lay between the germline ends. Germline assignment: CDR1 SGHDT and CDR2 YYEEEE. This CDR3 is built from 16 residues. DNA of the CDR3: TGTGCCAGCAGCTTGGTGGACACAAGGAGCTCCTACGAGCAGTACTTC. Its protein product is CASSLVDTRSSYEQYF.

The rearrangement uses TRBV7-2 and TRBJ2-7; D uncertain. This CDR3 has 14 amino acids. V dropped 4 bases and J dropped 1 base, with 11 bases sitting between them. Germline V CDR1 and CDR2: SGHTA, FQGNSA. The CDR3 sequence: CASSSWVGSYEQYF. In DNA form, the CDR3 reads TGTGCCAGCAGCTCTTGGGTCGGGTCCTACGAGCAGTACTTC.

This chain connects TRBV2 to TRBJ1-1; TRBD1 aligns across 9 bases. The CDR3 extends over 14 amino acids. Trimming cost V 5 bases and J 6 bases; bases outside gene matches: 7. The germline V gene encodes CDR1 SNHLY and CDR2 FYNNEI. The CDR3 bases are TGTGCCAGCAGTTGGGGACAGGGTAATGCTGAAGCTTTCTTT. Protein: CASSWGQGNAEAFF.

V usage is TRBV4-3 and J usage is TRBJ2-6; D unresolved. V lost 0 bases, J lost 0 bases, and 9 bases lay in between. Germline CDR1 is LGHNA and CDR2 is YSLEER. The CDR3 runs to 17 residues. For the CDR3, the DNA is TGCGCCAGCAGCCAAGATCAGAAGGACTCTGGGGCCAACGTCCTGACTTTC. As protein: CASSQDQKDSGANVLTF.

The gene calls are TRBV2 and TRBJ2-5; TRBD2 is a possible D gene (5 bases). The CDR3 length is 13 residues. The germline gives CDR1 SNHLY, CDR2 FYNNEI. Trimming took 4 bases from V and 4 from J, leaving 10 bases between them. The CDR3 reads CASSGGWSETQYF. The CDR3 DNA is TGTGCCAGCAGTGGAGGGTGGTCAGAGACCCAGTACTTC.

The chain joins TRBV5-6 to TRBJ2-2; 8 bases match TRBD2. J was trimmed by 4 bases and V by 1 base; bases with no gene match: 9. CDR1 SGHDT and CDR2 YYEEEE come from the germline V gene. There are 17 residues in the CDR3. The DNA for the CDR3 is TGTGCCAGCAGCTTGTTCGGCGCGGGGGGCAGCACCGGGGAGCTGTTTTTT. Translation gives CASSLFGAGGSTGELFF. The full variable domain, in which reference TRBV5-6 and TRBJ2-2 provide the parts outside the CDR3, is DAGVTQSPTHLIKTRGQQVTLRCSPKSGHDTVSWYQQALGQGPQFIFQYYEEEERQRGNFPDRFSGHQFPNYSSELNVNALLLGDSALYLCASSLFGAGGSTGELFFGEGSRLTVL.

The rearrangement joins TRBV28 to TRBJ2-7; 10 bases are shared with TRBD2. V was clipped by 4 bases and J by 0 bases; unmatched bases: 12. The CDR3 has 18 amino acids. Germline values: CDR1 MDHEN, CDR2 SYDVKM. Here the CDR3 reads CASSSHSGGRESSYEQYF. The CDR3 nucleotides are TGTGCCAGCAGTTCCCATAGCGGGGGGCGAGAATCCTCCTACGAGCAGTACTTC.

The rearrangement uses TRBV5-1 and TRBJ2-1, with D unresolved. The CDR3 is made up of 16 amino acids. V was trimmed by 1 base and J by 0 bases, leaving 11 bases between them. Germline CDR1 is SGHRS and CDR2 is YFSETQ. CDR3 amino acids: CASSLPTGSSYNEQFF. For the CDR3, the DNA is TGCGCCAGCAGCTTGCCGACGGGCAGCTCCTACAATGAGCAGTTCTTC.

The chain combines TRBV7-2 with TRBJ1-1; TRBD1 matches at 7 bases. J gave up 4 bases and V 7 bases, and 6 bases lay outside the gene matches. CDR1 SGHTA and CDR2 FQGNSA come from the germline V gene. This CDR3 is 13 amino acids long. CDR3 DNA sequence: TGTGCCAGCACCTCACAGGGGTTCACTGAAGCTTTCTTT. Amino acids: CASTSQGFTEAFF.

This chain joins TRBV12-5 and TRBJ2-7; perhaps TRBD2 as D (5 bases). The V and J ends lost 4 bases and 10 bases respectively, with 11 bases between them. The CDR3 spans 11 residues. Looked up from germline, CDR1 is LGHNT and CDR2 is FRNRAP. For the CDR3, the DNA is TGTGCTAGTGGTTATCTCCGGGATCAGTACTTC. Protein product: CASGYLRDQYF.

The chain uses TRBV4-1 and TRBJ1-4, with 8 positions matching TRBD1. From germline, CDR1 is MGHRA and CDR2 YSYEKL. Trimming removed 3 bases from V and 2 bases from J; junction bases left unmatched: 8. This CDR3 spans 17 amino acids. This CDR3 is CASSQGDRGGTNEKLFF. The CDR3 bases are TGCGCCAGCAGCCAGGGCGACAGGGGAGGGACTAATGAAAAACTGTTTTTT.

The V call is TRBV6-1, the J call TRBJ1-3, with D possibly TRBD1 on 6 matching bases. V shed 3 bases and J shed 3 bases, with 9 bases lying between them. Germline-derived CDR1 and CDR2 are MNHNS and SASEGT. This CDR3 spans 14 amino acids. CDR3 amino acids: CASSDQGHGNTIYF. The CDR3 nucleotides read TGTGCCAGCAGTGACCAGGGGCATGGAAACACCATATATTTT.

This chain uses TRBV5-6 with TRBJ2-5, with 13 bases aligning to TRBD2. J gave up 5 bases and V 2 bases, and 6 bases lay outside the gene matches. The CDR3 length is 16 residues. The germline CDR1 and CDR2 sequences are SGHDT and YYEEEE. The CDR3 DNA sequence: TGTGCCAGCAGCTTCCGGACTAGCGGGAGATCGGAGACCCAGTACTTC. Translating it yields CASSFRTSGRSETQYF.